A single sample is the source of the 11 T cell receptor beta chains below, sequenced in a study of cytomegalovirus exposure and HLA in healthy donors. The PCR was carried out with 60 Vbeta primers and 13 Jbeta primers. Using immunoSEQ multiplex PCR, the repertoire was profiled, and TCRdb retains in-frame clones only, with some absent. The sample shows about 160,000 clones, roughly two thirds of them seen only once. Sequenced: PBMCs. The receptors were sampled from a woman younger than 45 in good health and CMV-seronegative.

V and J are TRBV21-1 and TRBJ2-7; the D call in the table, TRBD2, was not verified against the DNA. TRBV21-1 counts as a pseudogene. This CDR3 is built from 17 residues. CDR3 residues: CASNGPGGLAGVYEQYF. In nucleotides, the CDR3 is TGTGCCAGCAATGGACCCGGAGGACTAGCGGGAGTTTACGAGCAGTACTTC.

J is TRBJ2-1 and V is TRBV7-9; 11 bases fit TRBD2. CDR3 length: 13 residues. V shed 10 bases and J 9 bases; nucleotides not matched to a gene: 8. CDR1 is SEHNR, CDR2 FQNEAQ, per germline (reference sequence). The CDR3, as DNA: TGTGCCATTATAGCGGGGGGGCCGAGTGAGCAGTTCTTC. Protein sequence: CAIIAGGPSEQFF.

The table lists this clone with a few counts. The CDR3 here is CASSLVGGNQPQHF. The CDR3 DNA reads as TGCGCCAGCAGCTTGGTAGGGGGCAATCAGCCCCAGCATTTT. The chain recombines TRBV5-1 with TRBJ1-5; TRBD1 might be the D (5 bases). The CDR3 has 14 residues. Trimming cost V 0 bases and J 2 bases, with 6 bases left between them. CDR1 and CDR2 from the germline V gene are SGHRS and YFSETQ.

CDR3: CASSYVSGNEKLFF. The CDR3 region has the DNA TGTGCCAGCAGTTACGTCTCAGGGAATGAAAAACTGTTTTTT. The chain couples TRBV6-6 to TRBJ1-4; D is perhaps TRBD1 (5 bases). Germline V gives CDR1 MNHNY, CDR2 SVGAGI (reference sequence). V lost 2 bases, J lost 5 bases, and 9 bases lay in between. This CDR3 region has 14 residues.

V gene TRBV7-9 combines with J gene TRBJ2-7, with 8 bases aligning to TRBD1. V trimming: 5 bases; J trimming: 2 bases; junction bases outside the gene matches: 8. The CDR3 extends over 15 amino acids. Germline CDR1 SEHNR, CDR2 FQNEAQ (reference sequence). CDR3 DNA: TGTGCCAGCAGCAAACCTGGACAGGGACCCTACGAGCAGTACTTC. It translates to CASSKPGQGPYEQYF.

The rearrangement uses TRBV28 and TRBJ2-1, with 9 nucleotides matching TRBD2. The germline CDR1 and CDR2 sequences are MDHEN and SYDVKM. The V segment lost 6 bases and the J segment 8 bases; nucleotides outside the gene matches: 8. The CDR3 consists of 14 residues. The DNA of the CDR3 is TGTGCCAGCAGGGGTAGCGGGAGTAGTCATGAGCAGTTCTTC. It codes for CASRGSGSSHEQFF.

The gene calls are TRBV5-5 and TRBJ2-5, with a weak D call TRBD2 (5 bases). The CDR3 runs to 13 residues. Germline CDR1 reads SGHKS; CDR2 reads YYEKEE (reference sequence). The V gene lost 2 bases and the J gene lost 5 bases, with 10 bases spanning the gap. CDR3 loop: CASSFVEVETQYF. CDR3 coding DNA: TGTGCCAGCAGCTTTGTGGAGGTTGAGACCCAGTACTTC.

The chain is built from TRBV9 and TRBJ2-3; 7 positions match TRBD2. V trimming: 0 bases; J trimming: 6 bases; junction bases outside the gene matches: 10. The CDR3 is 16 amino acids. The germline V gene encodes CDR1 SGDLS and CDR2 YYNGEE. Here the CDR3 DNA reads TGTGCCAGCAGCGTAGCCGGGGGGATCGAAGGGGATACGCAGTATTTT. Encoded protein: CASSVAGGIEGDTQYF.

This clone appeared once. This chain connects TRBV5-4 to TRBJ2-2, with D hard to call. This CDR3 region has 14 residues. Germline V gene sequence: CDR1 SGHNT, CDR2 YYREEE (reference sequence). V was shortened by 0 bases and J by 8 bases, with 11 bases between the two germline ends. CDR3 nucleotide sequence: TGTGCCAGCAGCTTGGAGACTCCCCCAGGGGAGCTGTTTTTT. It specifies CASSLETPPGELFF. Complete variable domain (other parts from reference TRBV5-4 and TRBJ2-2): ETGVTQSPTHLIKTRGQQVTLRCSSQSGHNTVSWYQQALGQGPQFIFQYYREEENGRGNFPPRFSGLQFPNYSSELNVNALELDDSALYLCASSLETPPGELFFGEGSRLTVL.

This chain uses TRBV5-1 with TRBJ2-1, with 7 nucleotides matching TRBD1. Trimming took 4 bases from V and 9 from J; bases not matched to a gene: 13. CDR3 size: 15 residues. CDR1 is SGHRS and CDR2 is YFSETQ in the germline V gene. The CDR3 loop is CASSGGGFWDSEQFF. The CDR3 DNA sequence: TGCGCCAGCAGCGGAGGCGGGTTCTGGGACAGTGAGCAGTTCTTC.

The chain uses TRBV30 and TRBJ1-1; D might be TRBD1 (5 bases). The CDR3 has 13 residues. Germline assignment: CDR1 GTSNPN and CDR2 SVGIG (reference sequence). V dropped 0 bases and J dropped 4 bases, with 9 bases sitting between them. CDR3 nucleotide sequence: TGTGCCTGGAGTGTAAGGGGAATCACTGAAGCTTTCTTT. This encodes CAWSVRGITEAFF.